This is a list of T cell receptor beta chains from one sample in a study of blood T cell repertoires in COVID-19. Clones were read by immunoSEQ multiplex PCR, and TCRdb kept only the in-frame ones, dropping some. The sample holds more than 200,000 clones; about 88% are singletons and the top ten take 1.7%. Sequencing used peripheral blood. The receptor source for this set is a man in his sixties or seventies with acute or convalescent COVID-19. CDR3s include the opening cysteine and the closing phenylalanine or tryptophan. A D gene is named only where the DNA matches it firmly. Rows may omit the clone size; those that give it use once, few, many or a size class.

V	size	D	J	CDR3	DNA
TRBV12-3/TRBV12-4	few	NA	TRBJ1-5	CASSIGGNQPQHF	TGTGCCAGCAGCATCGGGGGCAATCAGCCCCAGCATTTT
TRBV28	NA	NA	TRBJ2-2	CASSLTGGELFF	TGTGCCAGCAGCCTAACAGGCGGGGAGCTGTTTTTT
TRBV7-2	once	TRBD1	TRBJ2-7	CASSPRTGAYEQYF	TGTGCCAGCAGCCCGAGGACAGGAGCCTACGAGCAGTACTTC
TRBV2	NA	NA	TRBJ2-5	CASGYQETQYF	TGTGCCAGCGGCTACCAAGAGACCCAGTACTTC
TRBV7-9	NA	TRBD1	TRBJ2-1	CASSSGGSHNEQFF	TGTGCCAGCAGCTCAGGGGGCTCGCACAATGAGCAGTTCTTC
TRBV5-4	NA	TRBD2	TRBJ2-7	CASSSGLVSYEQYF	TGTGCCAGCAGCTCGGGACTAGTCTCCTACGAGCAGTACTTC
TRBV10-2	NA	TRBD1	TRBJ2-2	CASRPGGGTGELFF	TGCGCCAGCAGACCAGGGGGCGGCACCGGGGAGCTGTTTTTT
TRBV6-1	NA	NA	TRBJ1-1	CASSEASSTEAFF	TGTGCCAGCAGTGAGGCATCCTCCACTGAAGCTTTCTTT
TRBV5-4	NA	NA	TRBJ1-2	CASTSANYGYTF	TGTGCCAGCACCTCCGCTAACTATGGCTACACCTTC
TRBV27	NA	NA	TRBJ2-7	CASSGTGLYEQYF	TGTGCCAGCAGCGGCACGGGACTCTACGAGCAGTACTTC
TRBV14	NA	TRBD1	TRBJ1-2	CASSHRQGPYGYTF	TGTGCCAGCAGCCATCGACAGGGGCCCTATGGCTACACCTTC
TRBV28	NA	NA	TRBJ2-7	CASRVDSRLSYEQYF	TGTGCCAGCAGGGTAGACAGTCGACTCTCCTACGAGCAGTACTTC
TRBV5-4	NA	NA	TRBJ2-2	CASSLVGRATGELFF	TGTGCCAGCAGCTTGGTTGGCAGGGCTACCGGGGAGCTGTTTTTT
TRBV4-1	NA	NA	TRBJ2-1	CASSQERATQYNEQFF	TGCGCCAGCAGCCAAGAGCGGGCCACGCAATACAATGAGCAGTTCTTC
TRBV7-2	NA	TRBD1	TRBJ2-7	CASSITGAYEQYF	TGTGCCAGCAGCATCACAGGGGCCTACGAGCAGTACTTC
TRBV14	NA	NA	TRBJ2-7	CASSQARSEQYF	TGTGCCAGCAGCCAAGCGAGATCCGAGCAGTACTTC
TRBV5-4	NA	NA	TRBJ1-1	CASSLRVKNTEAFF	TGTGCCAGCAGCTTAAGAGTGAAGAACACTGAAGCTTTCTTT
TRBV7-3	NA	NA	TRBJ2-1	CASSLSREHNEQFF	TGTGCCAGCAGCTTAAGCCGGGAACACAATGAGCAGTTCTTC
TRBV28	NA	NA	TRBJ1-2	CASLPPNRGGYTF	TGTGCCAGCCTCCCCCCGAATCGGGGTGGCTACACCTTC
TRBV28	NA	TRBD2	TRBJ2-7	CASTSGTSGRREQYF	TGTGCCAGCACCTCCGGGACTAGCGGACGTAGGGAGCAGTACTTC
TRBV6-1	NA	NA	TRBJ2-7	CASSESMGPYEQYF	TGTGCCAGCAGTGAAAGCATGGGGCCCTACGAGCAGTACTTC
TRBV4-2	NA	NA	TRBJ2-3	CASSQGARRGATDTQYF	TGTGCCAGCAGCCAAGGGGCGCGCAGGGGGGCCACAGATACGCAGTATTTT
TRBV5-1	NA	NA	TRBJ1-5	CASSLAQNQPQHF	TGCGCCAGCAGCTTGGCTCAGAATCAGCCCCAGCATTTT
TRBV7-2	NA	NA	TRBJ1-1	CASRPDTNTEAFF	TGTGCCAGCAGACCCGACACGAACACTGAAGCTTTCTTT
TRBV19	NA	TRBD2	TRBJ2-1	CATWGSGRSGGGNEQFF	TGTGCCACCTGGGGGAGCGGGAGAAGTGGAGGGGGCAATGAGCAGTTCTTC
TRBV28	NA	NA	TRBJ1-3	CASSSRGRSSGNTIYF	TGTGCCAGCAGTTCGCGAGGGAGAAGCTCTGGAAACACCATATATTTT
TRBV3-1/TRBV3-2	NA	TRBD2	TRBJ2-1	CASSQGTSGRVEQFF	TGTGCCAGCAGCCAAGGAACTAGCGGGAGGGTGGAGCAGTTCTTC
TRBV6-1	NA	NA	TRBJ2-1	CASSEVFGRGRKAEQFF	TGTGCCAGCAGTGAAGTTTTTGGGAGAGGGCGTAAGGCTGAGCAGTTCTTC
TRBV24-1	NA	TRBD2	TRBJ2-7	CATSMAGEHEQYF	TGTGCCACCAGTATGGCGGGAGAACACGAGCAGTACTTC
TRBV11-3	NA	TRBD2	TRBJ2-5	CASSPGTRGLQETQYF	TGTGCCAGCAGCCCCGGGACTAGGGGACTACAAGAGACCCAGTACTTC
TRBV15	NA	NA	TRBJ1-5	CATSSNRANNQPQHF	TGTGCCACCAGCAGTAACAGGGCAAACAATCAGCCCCAGCATTTT
TRBV28	NA	TRBD2	TRBJ2-5	CASRIAGDRTQYF	TGTGCCAGCAGAATAGCGGGAGACAGGACCCAGTACTTC
TRBV5-6	NA	TRBD1	TRBJ2-7	CASSRGQPGNEQYF	TGTGCCAGCAGCCGGGGACAGCCAGGGAACGAGCAGTACTTC
TRBV7-9	NA	NA	TRBJ2-3	CASTRGGGVGTDTQYF	TGTGCCAGCACCCGAGGGGGGGGAGTAGGCACAGATACGCAGTATTTT
TRBV5-6	NA	TRBD1	TRBJ1-2	CASSLWTGERLNYGYTF	TGTGCCAGCAGCCTTTGGACAGGGGAGAGGTTAAACTATGGCTACACCTTC